This TCR beta chain was sequenced in a study of blood T cell repertoires in COVID-19. This CDR3 has 13 amino acids. V was trimmed by 3 bases and J by 6 bases, leaving 8 bases between them. Germline lookup yields CDR1 LNHDA and CDR2 SQIVND (reference sequence). Using immunoSEQ multiplex PCR, the repertoire was profiled, and TCRdb retains in-frame clones only, with some absent. The sample holds 200,000 to 250,000 clones, roughly 90% seen once. The clonotype originates from a woman under 40 who had recovered from COVID-19. The sequenced material came from PBMCs or T cells enriched from blood (not recorded which). The chain joins TRBV19 to TRBJ1-4; TRBD1 is a possible D gene (5 bases). The DNA for the CDR3 is TGTGCCAGTAGTATTAGGGGCTATGAAAAACTGTTTTTT. It translates to CASSIRGYEKLFF.